The rows below give T cell receptor beta chains drawn from one sample of a study of T cell clones after liver transplantation. Profiled with immunoSEQ multiplex PCR; TCRdb holds only in-frame clones, not every one. The sample lists some 57,000 clones; 70% to 75% were seen once. This material consisted of CD4+ T cells from blood, taken at the 22-month timepoint. All receptors derive from a human patient who received a liver transplant. A subset of T cells may come from the graft donor. CDR3s include the opening cysteine and the closing phenylalanine or tryptophan. The size of a clone is reported for some rows only, either as once, few or many, or as a class for expanded clones.

clone_size cdr3_length v_call cdr3_aa
. 14 TRBV27 CASSRQGATTEAFF
medium-sized 13 TRBV19 CASSKQGSYGYTF
. 14 TRBV5-1 CASSLSAGRGEQYF
. 13 TRBV19 CASSVDRVTGYTF
. 14 TRBV19 CASRRDRDFNEQFF
. 15 TRBV2 CASSSDRGHVDTQYF
. 16 TRBV19 CASSLTGGSINYGYTF
few 12 TRBV14 CASSRGLDEQYF
few 13 TRBV28 CASSLRGADTQYF
. 17 TRBV29-1 CSVEDRTQGLRDYGYTF
. 14 TRBV6-6 CASSPTGFLETQYF
. 13 TRBV6-5 CASSQRNNYEQYF
. 17 TRBV18 CASSPGRGRPLNEKLFF
. 18 TRBV28 CASSFVASTDPVGNEQFF
. 14 TRBV5-1 CASTLEGNTDTQYF
few 15 TRBV5-5 CASSPLPILPGEQYF
few 13 TRBV9 CASSSVRNYGYTF
few 15 TRBV5-6 CASSPTGGTGNTIYF